This paragraph reports one T cell receptor (beta chain). Its antigen is undetermined. The record originates from a study of HIV-infected patients and healthy controls. Findings and caveats of the study: In healthy controls, MAIT alpha CDR3s were common; in HIV+ repertoires, severely depleted.

Deletions cut 9 bases from V and 8 bases from J, with 25 bases between. Germline V CDR1 and CDR2: LNHDA, SQIVND (reference sequence). There are 16 residues in the CDR3. cDNA was made from 500 ng RNA using alpha and beta constant primers. Each of the alpha and beta chains got its own library through chain-specific third strand synthesis with indices. A single record per CDR3 protein comes from TCRdb applying MiXCR to the 5' RACE reads. The repertoire holds about 24,000 distinct CDR3 sequences, with about 9% as singletons. The repertoire came from unfractionated whole blood and reflected all unsorted peripheral T cells. Peripheral blood, 2 to 3 ml, was drawn for RNA extraction.

The sequence was obtained from an adult in good health. The chain uses TRBV19 and TRBJ1-4; D is unclear. Material: blood. CDR3 DNA: TGTGCCAGCAGGAACTTAAAACTGGGTCGCGAGGAAAAACTGTTTTTT. Amino acids: CASRNLKLGREEKLFF. Based on the CDR3 plus reference TRBV19 and TRBJ1-4, the full variable domain is DGGITQSPKYLFRKEGQNVTLSCEQNLNHDAMYWYRQDPGQGLRLIYYSQIVNDFQKGDIAEGYSVSREKKESFPLTVTSAQKNPTAFYLCASRNLKLGREEKLFFGSGTQLSVL.